This note documents a single T cell receptor (beta chain) sequence. This clonotype was seen repeatedly, ten times or more. The antigen this receptor binds is unknown. The record has no base qualities; no much larger clone is one base away. The sample originates from a study of prognosis after radiotherapy for stage I lung cancer (dated by TCRdb to the early 2020s). About the full investigation: Between early 2018 and January 2019, under 20 patients with stage I NSCLC were enrolled in Nanjing, China. Newly diagnosed primary stage I lung tumors were found in over eleven patients, while oligometastatic NSCLC after surgical resection of the primary tumor was found in several. Every patient was regarded as medically inoperable, because of comorbidities in around eleven cases and refusal of surgery in several cases. Ages in the cohort of approximately 14 men and about six women ranged from roughly 50 to 85 years, with a median of 74. On tumor histology, 11 to 12 patients had adenocarcinoma and several had squamous cell carcinoma. Using image-guided IMRT or VMAT, SBRT was delivered in 3 to 5 fractions at a biologically effective dose of at least 100 Gy. In every patient, SBRT was given without any concurrent therapy. Distant metastases were developed by four of the 19 patients after SBRT, at a median of 7 months, whereas no significant progression was observed in the other 15 patients. The study profiled peripheral blood TCR beta repertoires from stage I NSCLC patients before and after stereotactic body radiotherapy and related them to distant failure. The study took one blood sample before SBRT and one after SBRT from each of some 20 patients and sequenced all 38 samples.

Two rounds of multiplex PCR were used to amplify the TCR beta CDR3 region from genomic DNA. In the first PCR round, primers specific to each TRBV and TRBJ gene were used, and the primer sequences were filed in Chinese patent CN105087789A. Universal primers were used in the second round of PCR. The Roche High Pure PCR Template Preparation Kit was used to extract genomic DNA from the frozen PBMCs. Libraries were sequenced paired-end with 151 bp reads on an Illumina HiSeq 3000. In the authors' own workflow: CutAdapt was used to remove raw reads lacking the multiplex PCR primer sequences. High-quality paired reads were merged into contigs with PEAR. By aligning each contig to reference sequences, MiXCR assigned the TRB V, D and J gene segments to that contig. CDR3 sequences were clustered by base quality and sequence similarity to remove sequencing errors. Diversity was measured as Shannon entropy normalized by the natural log of productive TCR sequence number. Clonality was computed as one minus the ratio of Shannon entropy to the natural log of the number of unique clonotypes. The Youden index of ROC curves was used to select progression-free survival cut-offs for repertoire metrics, and analyses were performed in R 3.5.3. In TCRdb, the public reads were trimmed at Q25 with fastp and aligned with MiXCR, with productive beta chains retained. Identical CDR3 protein sequences are pooled into one entry, listed with their most common genes and DNA. The V and J calls were not made by the authors but by TCRdb's processing. The sample records around 56,000 distinct CDR3 sequences, about 25% of which are singletons. 6.5% to 8.5% of the sample is taken by the ten largest.

All patients had node-negative disease on CT and PET/CT, and none had a history of other malignancies or prior chemotherapy or radiotherapy. At each of two time points, about 5.5 milliliters of peripheral venous blood were collected in EDTA tubes. PBMCs were isolated by Ficoll-Paque Plus density-gradient centrifugation. Immediately after collection, samples were stored at -80 degrees C until analysis. Between the V and J ends, shortened by 6 bases and 2 bases respectively, the junction contains 13 bases. Via the germline V gene, CDR1 is SNHLY and CDR2 FYNNEI. Taken from cysteine to phenylalanine, the CDR3 has 14 residues. Of the read, only the CDR3 DNA is kept; its 42 bases are in frame from base 1. Overall study results and their limits: A decrease in unique TCR clone counts was observed after SBRT (median around 10,000 before versus around 6,200 after; Wilcoxon paired P=0.011). Whether the expanded TCR clones were tumor-specific was not determined. Limitations of the study included a small cohort and short follow-up, and the study findings need independent validation. Differences by metastasis status were reportedly seen in TRBV and TRBJ usage frequencies, involving two V genes at baseline and, after SBRT, roughly ten V genes and two J genes. All reported P values were unadjusted for multiple comparisons. Post-SBRT Shannon entropy and its change from baseline were lower in patients who developed distant metastases; baseline Shannon entropy was not associated with metastases.

The TCR comes from a donor over 45 with non-small cell lung cancer. The sample here was PBMCs, taken before or after stereotactic body radiation therapy (not recorded which). The chain uses TRBV2 and TRBJ2-5; the D gene remains uncertain. The DNA sequence is as follows: TGTGCCAGCAGGTTCGACTCGCTACAAGAGACCCAGTACTTC. The translation is CASRFDSLQETQYF.